Here is one T cell receptor (beta chain) with its context. These data originate in a study of blood T cell repertoires in COVID-19. Some clones are missing from TCRdb's copy, which holds only in-frame ones; the method was immunoSEQ multiplex PCR. Of fewer than 350,000 clones listed, 85% were seen once; the top ten hold around 1.9%. The source material was PBMCs or T cells enriched from blood (not recorded which). The sequence came from a woman in her 30s who had been exposed to COVID-19.

Written as DNA, the CDR3 is TGTGCCAGCAGTCCAGGGTTTACTAATGAAAAACTGTTTTTT. Its translation: CASSPGFTNEKLFF. V is TRBV6-5 and J is TRBJ1-4; TRBD1 is a possible D gene (5 bases). Germline CDR1 is MNHEY and CDR2 is SVGAGI. V gave up 5 bases and J gave up 2 bases, with 9 bases separating them. The CDR3 contains 14 residues.